This T cell receptor (beta chain) is drawn from a study of shared clonotypes between healthy human individuals (dated by TCRdb to the early 2020s). Study-wide context: The cohort included three men and two women between 18 and 49 years of age. For each donor, CD4 naive and CD4 memory were each given three plates, CD8 naive was given two plates, and CD8 memory was given one plate. The study deeply sequenced blood TCR repertoires of several healthy adults to estimate repertoire size and the extent of clonotype sharing between individuals. Different laboratories and diverse techniques were used to prepare libraries and sequence TCR repertoires, to increase sequencing depth and limit assay-specific biases. Per donor, leukapheresis produced somewhere between about 0.8 and 9 billion PBMCs.

Results and caveats for the whole study, not just this receptor: Naive subsets generally had larger estimated clonotype richness than memory subsets. The small number of donors limited the genetic and exposure-history diversity represented. Across several donors, about 5% of naive CD4, roughly 3.4% of naive CD8, roughly 2.3% of memory CD4, and roughly 0.4% of memory CD8 clonotypes were shared. Sampling was restricted to blood, and TCR repertoires in tissue are likely to differ from TCR repertoires in blood. Rarefaction of sorted-subset datasets indicated incomplete sequencing despite the large sequencing depth. Pairwise subsampling indicated that sequencing depth was expected to affect the degree of clonotype sharing among donors. Clonotypes shared by all four sorted-subset donors showed higher generation probabilities than non-shared clonotypes.

The trim is 4 bases for V and 0 bases for J, with a gap of 6 bases between the germline ends. In the germline V gene, CDR1 corresponds to SNHLY and CDR2 to FYNNEI. Taken from cysteine to phenylalanine, the CDR3 has 13 residues. Just CDR3 DNA is preserved here, 39 bases in frame from base 1. Using the deep immunoSEQ assay, multiplex PCR amplified TCR CDR3 regions from genomic DNA. Genomic DNA extracted from each cell subset was distributed evenly over all wells of several immunoSEQ 96-well plates, and each plate served as one replicate. For sorted subsets, around 0.2 ug of genomic DNA, equivalent to around 31,000 T cell genomes, went into each replicate PCR. The purified libraries were quantified using a Qubit 3.0 fluorometer, sized with a Bioanalyzer 2100, and then quantified again using the KAPA Library Quantification kit. A separate single-read 150-cycle Illumina NextSeq 550 flow cell was used to sequence each immunoSEQ 96-well plate. Per the source publication's procedure: The immunoSEQ output contained only junctional sequences without quality scores, so filtering could not match that applied to full-length reads. To assign V/J genes and CDR3, sequences were annotated against IMGT germline references using PyIR, a Python wrapper for IgBLAST v1.9. Reads were filtered out if the reads had weak V/J assignments (E-value above 1e-6), no CDR3, stop codons, out-of-frame junctions, or ambiguous translated residues. V3J clonotypes were defined as sequences sharing the same inferred V gene, J gene, and CDR3 amino acid sequence. Percentage overlap between repertoires was computed as shared unique clonotypes divided by the size of the smaller repertoire. Three approaches were used to assess repertoire richness: RTK rarefaction, the Chao1 estimator, and Recon v2.1 estimates of unobserved clonotypes. OLGA was used to compute generation probabilities for all TCRbeta clonotypes that the gDNA method yielded from several donors. The table was pulled from immuneACCESS by TCRdb, which kept in-frame rearrangements only. Such tables lose some clones; where checked, under half of the loss comes from unresolved V genes, and the rest has no known cause. D and trimming come from the DNA, and the V and J calls and clone size come from that table. The sample table contains around 2.3 million clones; only one count was recorded for approximately 94% of them. Around 0.13% of the sample goes to the ten largest clones.

This clone was recorded once. Which antigen it targets is not known. Base-call qualities are not available, and no considerably larger clone is one nucleotide away. The donors were healthy, HIV-negative adults who had no recently reported acute infections or vaccinations. Every donor was a Caucasian adult living in Nashville, Tennessee, USA. CD4+ T cells were enriched through magnetic negative selection, after which naive cells were positively selected on CD45RA and the remaining negative fraction served as the memory subset. Blood was collected by leukapheresis, and PBMCs were isolated by Ficoll-Histopaque density gradient centrifugation and then cryopreserved in liquid nitrogen vapor phase. Analytical flow cytometry was used to check the purity and quantity of each magnetically sorted T cell population. Genomic DNA was isolated from every sorted fraction and measured by UV absorbance on a Nanodrop 2000c.

This TCR derives from a man younger than 30 in good health. Sequences were obtained from naive CD4+ T cells sorted from blood. The sample's cell subset or site label is to be understood as: CD45RA+ positively selected. The sequence is built from TRBV2 and TRBJ1-2; the D gene is not confidently resolved. At the DNA level, the sequence is TGTGCCAGCAGTGGGGATACTAACTATGGCTACACCTTC. Translated, this gives CASSGDTNYGYTF.